What follows are 29 T cell receptor beta chains derived from one specimen sequenced in a study of identical twins (dated by TCRdb to 2016 to 2017). The library was produced with 5' RACE. The sample was run on an Illumina HiSeq 2000. TCRdb passed the public sequencing reads through fastp at Q25 and MiXCR, retaining productive beta sequences. Rows with one shared CDR3 protein collapse into an entry with the most common genes and DNA. Recorded for this sample are 1.5 million or so distinct CDR3 sequences; around a third of them occurred a single time. Of the sample, under 0.35% is held by the ten largest clones. Sequencing was done on a sample of cord blood. These receptors were obtained from a newborn girl in good health.

This clonotype was picked up many times. The chain links TRBV27 to TRBJ2-1; no reliable D call. V was cut by 3 bases and J by 4 bases, with 10 bases left in between. Germline V gives CDR1 MNHEY, CDR2 SMNVEV (reference sequence). The CDR3 is made up of 14 amino acids. The DNA for the CDR3 is TGTGCCAGCAGTTTGGGGTTCGGATACAATGAGCAGTTCTTC. Encoded protein: CASSLGFGYNEQFF.

The rearrangement links TRBV6-5 to TRBJ2-7; no firm D call. The CDR3 contains 13 residues. Trimming removed 5 bases at V and 7 bases at J, with 15 bases between. The germline V gene has CDR1 MNHEY and CDR2 SVGAGI. The CDR3 reads CASSPISRNEQYF. The DNA for the CDR3 is TGTGCCAGCAGTCCCATCTCGCGGAATGAGCAGTACTTC.

V is TRBV25-1 and J is TRBJ1-1; D is unresolved. This CDR3 comprises 16 residues. Germline V gives CDR1 MGHDK, CDR2 SYGVNS. V was cut by 3 bases and J by 3 bases, with 17 bases left in between. The CDR3 DNA reads as TGTGCCAGCAGTGAGTCTCCCAGCGGCGGGGACACTGAAGCTTTCTTT. This translates into CASSESPSGGDTEAFF.

V gene TRBV29-1 combines with J gene TRBJ1-4; maybe TRBD1 (5 bases). CDR1 SQVTM and CDR2 ANQGSEA come from the germline V gene. This CDR3 contains 11 residues. Trimming left V 5 bases short and J 8 bases short, with 9 bases between. In nucleotides, the CDR3 is TGCAGCGTTTCATGGGGGGAAAAACTGTTTTTT. Translated: CSVSWGEKLFF.

This clonotype was recorded only once. The CDR3 sequence is CASKVLGRNTIYF. The CDR3 bases are TGTGCCAGCAAAGTCCTTGGGAGAAACACCATATATTTT. The chain is built from TRBV6-5 and TRBJ1-3; D not certain. Trimming removed 7 bases at V and 5 bases at J, with 12 bases between. Germline CDR1 and CDR2: MNHEY and SVGAGI. CDR3 size: 13 residues.

The chain combines TRBV5-5 with TRBJ2-7, with D hard to call. Germline V gene data show CDR1 as SGHKS and CDR2 as YYEKEE (reference sequence). V lost 2 bases to trimming and J lost 4 bases, with 10 bases between them. This CDR3 is 13 amino acids long. The CDR3 bases are TGTGCCAGCAGCTTCCCCTTTGGATACGAGCAGTACTTC. It encodes CASSFPFGYEQYF.

In its sample, this clonotype was seen many times. J is TRBJ2-7 and V is TRBV20-1; 9 bases fit TRBD1. V lost 3 bases and J lost 4; bases outside the gene matches: 7. Germline V gives CDR1 DFQATT, CDR2 SNEGSKA (reference sequence). This CDR3 is 14 amino acids long. The CDR3 loop is CSARAGTGFYEQYF. CDR3 sequence (DNA): TGCAGTGCTAGGGCCGGGACAGGGTTTTACGAGCAGTACTTC.

The J gene is TRBJ2-5, the V gene TRBV6-5, with TRBD1 as a possible D gene (6 bases). The germline V gene has CDR1 MNHEY and CDR2 SVGAGI. The CDR3 is 16 residues long. Trimming took off 0 bases at V and 11 bases at J, with 22 bases between the two ends. Written as DNA, the CDR3 is TGTGCCAGCAGTTACTCGGCGGCAGGGGCAAACAATGAGCAGTACTTC. Translating it yields CASSYSAAGANNEQYF.

The chain recombines TRBV28 with TRBJ2-1, with 8 bases lining up with TRBD2. Germline values: CDR1 MDHEN, CDR2 SYDVKM. The CDR3 covers 14 residues. With V trimmed by 8 bases and J by 3 bases, 6 bases remained unmatched. This CDR3 is CASYPGGGYNEQFF. The CDR3 bases are TGTGCCAGCTATCCGGGAGGGGGCTACAATGAGCAGTTCTTC. Full variable domain (outside the CDR3, taken from reference TRBV28 and TRBJ2-1): DVKVTQSSRYLVKRTGEKVFLECVQDMDHENMFWYRQDPGLGLRLIYFSYDVKMKEKGDIPEGYSVSREKKERFSLILESASTNQTSMYLCASYPGGGYNEQFFGPGTRLTVL.

As for this clonotype: At one boundary the junction diverges from the germline segment, which might be a read error. The rearrangement joins TRBV6-1 to TRBJ1-2; D remains unclear. The germline CDR1 and CDR2 sequences are MNHNS and SASEGT. This CDR3 is 15 amino acids long. The CDR3: CASSEATTLNYGYIF. The CDR3 region has the DNA TGTGCCAGCAGTGAAGCCACAACGCTTAACTATGGCTACATCTTC.

This chain links TRBV20-1 with TRBJ2-3; 10 nucleotides line up with TRBD2. The ends lost 6 bases at V and 0 bases at J; junction bases unmatched: 6. The CDR3 has 15 residues. Germline loops: CDR1 DFQATT, CDR2 SNEGSKA (reference sequence). CDR3 loop: CSALRLAGSTDTQYF. The CDR3 DNA reads TGCAGTGCCCTCCGACTAGCGGGTAGCACAGATACGCAGTATTTT.

The chain has TRBV9 and TRBJ2-2; D remains unclear. Trimming pared 0 bases from V and 2 bases from J, leaving 11 bases between. Germline-derived CDR1 and CDR2 are SGDLS and YYNGEE. The CDR3 spans 16 residues. This chain's CDR3 is CASSVGGRLNTGELFF. The DNA for the CDR3 is TGTGCCAGCAGCGTAGGAGGCAGGCTTAACACCGGGGAGCTGTTTTTT.

This clonotype has a handful of counts. V usage is TRBV9 and J usage is TRBJ2-7; 15 bases fit TRBD2. The closer fit of TRBJ2-5 to the DNA end suggests the J call may be wrong. Germline loops: CDR1 SGDLS, CDR2 YYNGEE. This CDR3 has 16 residues. This CDR3 reads CASSPGLAGGPETQYF. In DNA form, the CDR3 reads TGTGCCAGCAGCCCCGGACTAGCGGGGGGGCCTGAGACCCAGTACTTC.

Worth noting for this clonotype: A read error may produce the germline difference seen at one junction end. V and J are TRBV7-2 and TRBJ2-1; 7 bases map to TRBD2. CDR3 length: 16 residues. Per the germline V gene, CDR1 is SGHTA and CDR2 is FQGNSA. CDR3 sequence reads: CASSLTSASSYNEQVF. The DNA of the CDR3 is TGTGCCAGCAGCTTAACTAGCGCCAGCTCCTACAATGAGCAGGTCTTC.

J is TRBJ2-3 and V is TRBV20-1, with D uncertain. The V gene lost 0 bases and the J gene lost 2 bases, with 12 bases spanning the gap. Per the germline V gene, CDR1 is DFQATT and CDR2 is SNEGSKA (reference sequence). The CDR3 is made up of 15 amino acids. The CDR3 sequence: CSARDLQRATDTQYF. The CDR3 DNA reads TGCAGTGCTAGAGATCTCCAGCGAGCCACAGATACGCAGTATTTT.

This clonotype was detected a few times. The J gene is TRBJ2-5, the V gene TRBV5-1; TRBD2 matches 10 bases. The CDR3 has 18 amino acids. V dropped 4 bases and J dropped 5; count of bases not matched to a gene: 17. Germline V gene data show CDR1 as SGHRS and CDR2 as YFSETQ. In DNA form, the CDR3 reads TGCGCCAGCAGCCTAGTTACTGCCGGGACTAGCGCCGATGAGACCCAGTACTTC. This sequence encodes CASSLVTAGTSADETQYF. The full variable domain, with the rest looked up from reference TRBV5-1 and TRBJ2-5, is KAGVTQTPRYLIKTRGQQVTLSCSPISGHRSVSWYQQTPGQGLQFLFEYFSETQRNKGNFPGRFSGRQFSNSRSEMNVSTLELGDSALYLCASSLVTAGTSADETQYFGPGTRLLVL.

This sequence joins TRBV7-2 and TRBJ2-5, with no clear D. Germline loops: CDR1 SGHTA, CDR2 FQGNSA. V was clipped by 4 bases and J by 11 bases, with 20 bases between them. CDR3 size: 14 residues. The CDR3 region is CASSYTFLYNEQYF. Here the CDR3 DNA reads TGTGCCAGCAGCTATACCTTCCTTTACAATGAGCAGTACTTC.

In DNA, the CDR3 is TGTGCCAGCAGTTTATTGGACTATAAAAAGGGGGCCAAAAACATTCAGTACTTC. Residues: CASSLLDYKKGAKNIQYF. V gene TRBV28 combines with J gene TRBJ2-4; D is possibly TRBD2 (6 bases). The CDR3 loop spans 18 amino acids. CDR1 is MDHEN and CDR2 is SYDVKM in the germline V gene. V lost 1 base to trimming and J lost 1 base, with 17 bases between them. The entire variable domain, with the rest obtained from reference TRBV28 and TRBJ2-4, is as follows: DVKVTQSSRYLVKRTGEKVFLECVQDMDHENMFWYRQDPGLGLRLIYFSYDVKMKEKGDIPEGYSVSREKKERFSLILESASTNQTSMYLCASSLLDYKKGAKNIQYFGAGTRLSVL.

This clonotype was found a few times. V is TRBV14 and J is TRBJ2-1, with D unclear. Germline V gives CDR1 SGHDN, CDR2 FVKESK. Trimming stripped 1 base from V and 6 bases from J, with 7 bases between. This CDR3 has 13 residues. CDR3 residues: CASSQGSINEQFF. In DNA form, the CDR3 reads TGTGCCAGCAGCCAAGGGAGCATCAATGAGCAGTTCTTC.

This clonotype was observed a few times. The genes are TRBV11-2 and TRBJ2-6, with no clear D. Between the trimmed V and J ends, which lost 5 bases and 1 base, there was a span of 18 bases. The germline gives CDR1 SGHAT, CDR2 FQNNGV. The CDR3 contains 18 residues. The CDR3 here is CASSNLSPRRSGANVLTF. CDR3 sequence (DNA): TGTGCCAGCAGCAACTTGAGCCCTCGAAGGTCTGGGGCCAACGTCCTGACTTTC.

The chain combines TRBV3-1 with TRBJ2-7; 12 bases map to TRBD2. Germline assignment: CDR1 LGHDT and CDR2 YNNKEL (reference sequence). The CDR3 is 15 residues long. Trimming removed 4 bases from V and 2 bases from J; junction bases left unmatched: 3. Here the CDR3 reads CASSPASGRAYEQYF. The CDR3 DNA sequence: TGTGCCAGCAGCCCAGCTAGCGGGAGGGCCTACGAGCAGTACTTC.

Details on this clonotype: A much larger clonotype is one base distant, so this may be a read error. The rearrangement uses TRBV29-1 and TRBJ2-4; either TRBD1 or TRBD2 may fit D (6 bases each). Per the germline V gene, CDR1 is SQVTM and CDR2 is ANQGSEA. The CDR3 is 11 residues long. V was trimmed by 6 bases and J by 13 bases, leaving 16 bases between them. CDR3 nucleotide sequence: TGCAGCGTAAGGGGGGCTGAGGAGCAGTACTTC. It translates to CSVRGAEEQYF.

This chain uses TRBV5-6 with TRBJ2-5; 11 bases agree with TRBD2. The CDR3 is 15 residues long. Germline V lookup: CDR1 SGHDT, CDR2 YYEEEE. With 3 bases clipped from V and 11 bases from J, the junction kept 12 bases outside the gene matches. This CDR3 is CASSSRLAGMTEQYF. The CDR3 DNA reads TGTGCCAGCAGCTCTAGACTAGCGGGGATGACTGAGCAGTACTTC. Full variable domain (remainder filled in from reference TRBV5-6 and TRBJ2-5): DAGVTQSPTHLIKTRGQQVTLRCSPKSGHDTVSWYQQALGQGPQFIFQYYEEEERQRGNFPDRFSGHQFPNYSSELNVNALLLGDSALYLCASSSRLAGMTEQYFGPGTRLLVL.

In this sample, this clonotype turned up a few times. This sequence joins TRBV6-2 or TRBV6-3 and TRBJ2-7; possibly TRBD1 for D (6 bases). CDR3 size: 15 residues. Germline lookup yields CDR1 MNHEY and CDR2 SVGEGT. Trimming pared 0 bases from V and 2 bases from J, leaving 11 bases between. In DNA form, the CDR3 reads TGTGCCAGCAGTTACTCGTTTACAGGGACCTACGAGCAGTACTTC. This codes for CASSYSFTGTYEQYF.

This clonotype was counted only a few times. This rearrangement joins TRBV20-1 to TRBJ2-7; D call uncertain. The germline V and J ends were trimmed by 2 bases and 2 bases, with 13 bases remaining between them. CDR3 length equals 14 residues. Per germline, CDR1 DFQATT and CDR2 SNEGSKA (reference sequence). The CDR3 reads CSARSPRPPYEQYF. The CDR3 bases are TGCAGTGCTAGATCTCCTAGGCCGCCCTACGAGCAGTACTTC.

The chain carries TRBV20-1 and TRBJ1-1; D is perhaps TRBD1 (6 bases). The ends were cut back, 6 bases at V and 7 bases at J, with 12 bases in the middle. Per germline, CDR1 DFQATT and CDR2 SNEGSKA (reference sequence). This CDR3 spans 11 amino acids. CDR3: CSAQTGFEAFF. The DNA of the CDR3 is TGCAGTGCCCAAACAGGGTTTGAAGCTTTCTTT.

In its sample, this clonotype was seen many times. The rearrangement joins TRBV20-1 to TRBJ2-3, with 9 bases lining up with TRBD1. The CDR3 length is 15 residues. J gave up 3 bases and V 5 bases, and 9 bases lay outside the gene matches. Germline V gives CDR1 DFQATT, CDR2 SNEGSKA (reference sequence). The CDR3 DNA follows: TGCAGTGCTCTTCCGGGACAGGGTATTACAGATACGCAGTATTTT. Its protein product is CSALPGQGITDTQYF.

The V call is TRBV2, the J call TRBJ1-2; D remains ambiguous. The germline gives CDR1 SNHLY, CDR2 FYNNEI. Trimming pared 4 bases from V and 0 bases from J, leaving 12 bases between. CDR3 length equals 15 residues. CDR3 loop: CASSVEAAANYGYTF. The CDR3 bases are TGTGCCAGCAGTGTGGAGGCGGCAGCTAACTATGGCTACACCTTC.

This clonotype came up once. The V and J genes are TRBV11-2 and TRBJ2-7, with D perhaps matching TRBD1 (5 bases). The CDR3 runs to 15 residues. V shed 3 bases and J shed 0 bases, with 12 bases lying between them. Per germline, CDR1 SGHAT and CDR2 FQNNGV. The CDR3 sequence is CASSFVGLPSYEQYF. DNA of the CDR3: TGTGCCAGCAGCTTCGTGGGGCTGCCCTCCTACGAGCAGTACTTC.